This T cell receptor (beta chain) appears in the sequencing data of a study of T cells in localized non-small cell lung cancer. Study outcomes and limitations: Sequencing was restricted to one tumor region; therefore, heterogeneity remains possible. The greatest T cell clonality was found in uninvolved adjacent lung (higher than in tumor). Detection in adjacent lung was observed for a median 57 of the top 100 tumor clones.

As concerns this clone: The antigen is undetermined.

The V gene's germline CDR1 is SGHRS and CDR2 YFSETQ. This CDR3 region has 15 residues. Trimming at V came to 4 bases and at J to 7 bases, leaving 5 bases not matched to a gene. Repertoires were generated with immunoSEQ multiplex PCR, while TCRdb's copy carries only in-frame clones and drops some. This sample has some 50,000 clones, with about 87% found just once. This TCR was sampled from a female donor with stage II lung adenocarcinoma. Specimen: PBMCs, collected before any cancer treatment. The rearrangement joins TRBV5-1 to TRBJ1-6; TRBD1 agrees at 10 bases. CDR3 protein: CASSSMGQGNSPLHF. The CDR3 coding sequence is TGCGCCAGCAGCAGCATGGGACAGGGGAATTCACCCCTCCACTTT.